This record covers a single T cell receptor (beta chain). Its target is not known. This specimen belongs to a study of a mutant IDH1 vaccine in newly diagnosed glioma. The wider study: Investigators started vaccination 4-6 weeks after radiotherapy alone, or with temozolomide cycles. The therapy given earlier, which was standard therapy, consisted of radiotherapy, temozolomide, or both, and most of the patients received both.

Time point defined: week 11, during vaccination. The content of each vaccine dose was 300 ug of mutant IDH1 20-mer peptide, and topical imiquimod accompanied it. Each of the donors came in with new WHO grade 3 or 4 astrocytomas that were IDH1-mutant and ATRX-lost. The table came from immunoSEQ multiplex PCR; TCRdb's copy has only in-frame clones and leaves some out. Seen here are around 27,000 clones, around 73% observed once, and the top ten hold 9% to 10%. The sequencing used PBMCs, collected from a glioma patient whose treatment included an IDH1 peptide vaccine. The TCR sequence derives from a woman aged 18-35 years with glioma.

In nucleotides, the CDR3 is TGTGCCAGTAGTATGCCGGGGCTCTATGGCTACACCTTC. Translating it yields CASSMPGLYGYTF. The V and J genes are TRBV19 and TRBJ1-2; maybe TRBD1 (5 bases). V was trimmed by 3 bases and J by 4 bases, leaving 9 bases between them. The V gene's germline CDR1 is LNHDA and CDR2 SQIVND (reference sequence). The CDR3 extends over 13 amino acids.